One and the same sample provided the 18 T cell receptor beta chains below, sequenced in a study of CD4 and CD8 cells across lung adenocarcinoma regions. One entry per CDR3 protein results from TCRdb running MiXCR on the PCR reads. In the table there are about 3,700 distinct CDR3 sequences, approximately 50% of which are singletons. The sequencing input was CD4+ T cells from the margin of a lung tumor. Receptors were obtained from a female donor with lung adenocarcinoma. The CD4 and CD8 labels of this study may be unreliable.

This clonotype was seen a few times. This rearrangement joins TRBV27 to TRBJ2-1, with TRBD2 identical over 9 bases. V lost 6 bases and J lost 6; bases outside the gene matches: 12. Per germline, CDR1 MNHEY and CDR2 SMNVEV (reference sequence). The length of the CDR3 is 16 residues. CDR3 loop: CASRKAGLAGRNEQFF. The DNA for the CDR3 is TGTGCCAGCAGGAAGGCCGGCCTAGCGGGACGCAATGAGCAGTTCTTC.

This clonotype occurred a few times. V and J are TRBV6-1 and TRBJ2-1; the D gene is possibly TRBD1 (5 bases). V was trimmed by 5 bases and J by 5 bases, leaving 16 bases between them. The CDR3 runs 15 residues. Looked up from germline, CDR1 is MNHNS and CDR2 is SASEGT. The CDR3 reads CASSLGIGVHNEQFF. In nucleotides, the CDR3 is TGTGCCAGCAGTCTAGGAATAGGGGTGCACAATGAGCAGTTCTTC.

This clonotype came up a few times. This chain connects TRBV10-1 to TRBJ2-1; the D gene is possibly TRBD2 (7 bases). Trimming stripped 4 bases from V and 5 bases from J, with 15 bases between. The CDR3 is 15 amino acids. Germline CDR1 WNHNN, CDR2 SYGVQD (reference sequence). The CDR3, as DNA: TGCGCCAGCAGTGCCAACCGGGGGGCGGACAATGAGCAGTTCTTC. It codes for CASSANRGADNEQFF.

As to this clonotype: A read error may explain this, as a much larger clone is one base away. The V gene is TRBV11-1, the J gene TRBJ2-1, with D maybe TRBD1 (6 bases). Trimming removed 5 bases at V and 10 bases at J, with 24 bases between. The V gene's germline CDR1 is SGHAT and CDR2 FQDESV (reference sequence). The CDR3 sequence is 16 residues long. CDR3 bases: TGTGCCAGCAGCCCCGTTCGGACAGTCACTCAAGCGGAGCAGTTCTTC. Its translation is CASSPVRTVTQAEQFF.

This chain uses TRBV20-1 with TRBJ2-1; 9 bases agree with TRBD1. This CDR3 is 13 amino acids long. The ends lost 3 bases at V and 11 bases at J; junction bases unmatched: 8. Germline V CDR1 and CDR2: DFQATT, SNEGSKA (reference sequence). The CDR3 reads CSARGDRDFQQFF. The CDR3 DNA reads TGCAGTGCTAGGGGGGACAGGGATTTTCAGCAGTTCTTC.

To note about this clonotype: Sequence at one end of the junction differs from germline and may be a read error. This chain links TRBV6-5 with TRBJ2-5, with D perhaps matching TRBD2 (6 bases). Germline values: CDR1 MNHEY, CDR2 SVGAGI. The CDR3 runs 14 residues. The CDR3 spells CASSYSRDGGTQSF. In nucleotides, the CDR3 is TGTGCCAGCAGTTACTCCCGGGACGGCGGGACCCAGTCTTTC.

By proportion, this clonotype is medium-sized (0.01 to 0.1%). J is TRBJ2-1 and V is TRBV27, with D hard to call. This CDR3 is 16 amino acids long. With 3 bases removed from V and 6 bases from J, the gap between germline ends came to 18 bases. Germline-derived CDR1 and CDR2 are MNHEY and SMNVEV (reference sequence). The CDR3, as DNA: TGTGCCAGCAGTTTTCTTGGTTTGAAGGGCACCAATGAGCAGTTCTTC. Translated, it gives CASSFLGLKGTNEQFF.

The rearrangement uses TRBV12-3 or TRBV12-4 and TRBJ2-7; 7 positions match TRBD2. The V and J ends lost 6 bases and 6 bases, in that order; junction bases with no gene match: 2. This CDR3 is built from 11 residues. The CDR3 coding sequence is TGTGCCAGCAGCTCGGGGGGCGAGCAGTACTTC. As protein: CASSSGGEQYF.

The rearrangement joins TRBV6-1 to TRBJ2-1, with 9 bases that match TRBD1. The end of the DNA aligns better with TRBJ2-7, so the J call may be wrong. CDR3 length equals 15 residues. The V gene's germline CDR1 is MNHNS and CDR2 SASEGT. CDR3 loop: CASSGPGTGPNEQYF. The CDR3 region has the DNA TGTGCCAGCAGTGGCCCCGGGACAGGGCCCAATGAGCAGTACTTC.

Within the sample, this clonotype is medium-sized. The chain is built from TRBV12-3 or TRBV12-4 and TRBJ2-1; 9 positions agree with TRBD2. This CDR3 has 16 amino acids. The V gene end was trimmed by 3 bases and the J gene end by 3 bases; junction bases not matched to a gene: 6. This CDR3 reads CASSFETSGFYNEQFF. CDR3 in DNA: TGTGCCAGCAGTTTTGAAACTAGCGGGTTCTACAATGAGCAGTTCTTC.

The chain has TRBV25-1 and TRBJ2-1; 10 bases match TRBD1. The J call could be wrong; TRBJ2-7 is a better fit for the DNA end. CDR1 and CDR2 from the germline V gene are MGHDK and SYGVNS. The CDR3 totals 15 residues. The chain's CDR3 is CASSDRDRGNYEQYF. Here the CDR3 DNA reads TGTGCCAGCAGTGACCGGGACAGGGGAAACTACGAGCAGTACTTC.

This sequence joins TRBV10-3 and TRBJ2-5, with D perhaps TRBD2 (6 bases). CDR1 ENHRY and CDR2 SYGVKD come from the germline V gene. The V end lost 6 bases, the J end lost 5 bases, and 16 bases lay between the germline ends. This CDR3 is 14 amino acids long. The CDR3 loop is CAISLEEGSETQYF. CDR3 sequence (DNA): TGTGCCATCAGCCTAGAGGAGGGGTCGGAGACCCAGTACTTC.

This clonotype has a handful of counts. The CDR3 loop is CASSYSNIGWEETQYF. The CDR3 region has the DNA TGTGCCAGCAGTTACTCGAATATCGGTTGGGAAGAGACCCAGTACTTC. The chain employs TRBV6-5 and TRBJ2-5; no definite D call. V was cut by 0 bases and J by 3 bases, with 14 bases left in between. Germline CDR1 reads MNHEY; CDR2 reads SVGAGI. The CDR3 has 16 residues.

In its sample, this clonotype is hyperexpanded. This chain links TRBV6-5 with TRBJ2-3, with unresolved D. CDR1 and CDR2 from the germline V gene are MNHEY and SVGAGI. Deletions cut 7 bases from V and 4 bases from J, with 6 bases between. This CDR3 contains 11 residues. The CDR3: CASKDPDTQYF. CDR3 nucleotides: TGTGCCAGCAAGGACCCAGATACGCAGTATTTT.

As for this clonotype: At one of its ends the junction is not consistent with the germline gene, which may arise from a read error. V usage is TRBV7-2 and J usage is TRBJ2-3, with 10 bases identical to TRBD2. In germline, CDR1 is SGHTA, CDR2 FQGNSA. This CDR3 comprises 14 residues. The CDR3 protein is CAGSGLAAKDTQYF. CDR3 DNA sequence: TGTGCCGGCAGTGGACTAGCGGCCAAAGATACTCAGTATTTC.

V is TRBV6-5 and J is TRBJ2-7; 10 bases fit TRBD2. J was trimmed by 5 bases and V by 0 bases; bases with no gene match: 7. The CDR3 spans 16 residues. Germline V gene data show CDR1 as MNHEY and CDR2 as SVGAGI. The CDR3 loop reads CASSYSIAGGRNEQYF. The CDR3 coding sequence is TGTGCCAGCAGTTACTCGATAGCGGGAGGTAGGAACGAGCAGTACTTC.

Within the sample, this clonotype is medium-sized. DNA for the CDR3: TGTGCCAGCAGCTTAGAGGGCCCCAAGGTAGATACGCAGTATTTT. Amino acids: CASSLEGPKVDTQYF. The J gene is TRBJ2-3, the V gene TRBV11-3; D not certain. Deletions cut 0 bases from V and 5 bases from J, with 12 bases between. Germline CDR1 and CDR2: SGHNT and YENEEA. This CDR3 spans 15 amino acids.

V is TRBV7-3 and J is TRBJ2-1; 12 nucleotides match TRBD2. CDR3 size: 17 residues. The ends lost 5 bases at V and 4 bases at J; junction bases unmatched: 9. Germline-derived CDR1 and CDR2 are SGHTA and FQGTGA. DNA for the CDR3: TGTGCCAGCAGCCAAAGGGGACTAGCGGGTTCATACAATGAGCAGTTCTTC. It yields the protein CASSQRGLAGSYNEQFF.